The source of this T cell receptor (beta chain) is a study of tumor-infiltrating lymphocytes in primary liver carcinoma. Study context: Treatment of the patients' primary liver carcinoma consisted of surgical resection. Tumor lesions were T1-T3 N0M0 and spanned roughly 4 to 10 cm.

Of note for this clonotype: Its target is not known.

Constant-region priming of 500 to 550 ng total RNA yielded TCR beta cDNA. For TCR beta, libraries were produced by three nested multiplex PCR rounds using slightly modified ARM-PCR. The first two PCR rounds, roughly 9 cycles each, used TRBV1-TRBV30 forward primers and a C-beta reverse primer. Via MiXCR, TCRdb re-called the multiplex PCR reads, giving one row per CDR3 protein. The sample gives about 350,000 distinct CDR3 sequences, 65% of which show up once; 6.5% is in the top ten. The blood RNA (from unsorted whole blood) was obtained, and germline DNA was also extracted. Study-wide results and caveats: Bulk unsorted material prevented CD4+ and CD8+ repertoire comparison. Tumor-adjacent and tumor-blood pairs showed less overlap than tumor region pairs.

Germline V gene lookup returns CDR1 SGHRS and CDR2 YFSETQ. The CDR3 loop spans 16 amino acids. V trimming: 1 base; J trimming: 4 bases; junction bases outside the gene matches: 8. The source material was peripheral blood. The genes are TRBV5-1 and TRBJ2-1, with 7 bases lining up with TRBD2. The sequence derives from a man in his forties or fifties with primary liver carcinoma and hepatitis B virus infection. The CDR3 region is CASSLTGGSRYNEQFF. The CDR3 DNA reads TGCGCCAGCAGCTTGACCGGCGGGAGTAGATACAATGAGCAGTTCTTC.